Sequencing of this T cell receptor beta chain was carried out in a study of cytomegalovirus exposure and HLA in healthy donors. Using immunoSEQ multiplex PCR, the repertoire was profiled, and TCRdb retains in-frame clones only, with some absent. The data contain about 240,000 clones, approximately 86% of them singletons. In regard to this clone: Its antigen is not known.

Germline V CDR1 and CDR2: LNHNV, YYDKDF (reference sequence). V gave up 0 bases and J gave up 0 bases; unmatched junction bases: 5. CDR3 length: 17 residues. Broader study findings: In vitro testing confirmed a few CMV-associated chains as specific for CMV antigens.

The sample taken for sequencing was PBMCs. The V call is TRBV15, the J call TRBJ2-7; TRBD1 matches 10 bases. This clonotype was obtained from a woman in her 30s in good health and CMV-seropositive. Written as DNA, the CDR3 is TGTGCCACCAGCAGAGAAACCGGGACAGGGGCCTCCTACGAGCAGTACTTC. Translating it yields CATSRETGTGASYEQYF. Full variable domain (outside the CDR3, taken from reference TRBV15 and TRBJ2-7): DAMVIQNPRYQVTQFGKPVTLSCSQTLNHNVMYWYQQKSSQAPKLLFHYYDKDFNNEADTPDNFQSRRPNTSFCFLDIRSPGLGDTAMYLCATSRETGTGASYEQYFGPGTRLTVT.